The 15 T cell receptor beta chains reported below all come from one sample, sequenced in a study of beta chain features in type 1 diabetes. Expressed TCRB transcripts were sequenced after all isolated RNA was converted to cDNA. Generated by immunoSEQ multiplex PCR, the TCRdb table keeps only in-frame clones and is missing some. Among approximately 360,000 clones listed, roughly 12% were seen once. Whole-study results and caveats: In all four CD4+ subsets, TCRB CDR3 length was significantly, moderately reduced in type 1 diabetes.

No antigens are known for them. The sequencing input was naive CD4+ T cells from blood. The receptors derive from a woman aged 18-30 years with type 1 diabetes.

The V call is TRBV9, the J call TRBJ1-4; 7 bases are a match to TRBD1. Germline lookup yields CDR1 SGDLS and CDR2 YYNGEE. The length of the CDR3 is 13 residues. Trimming removed 3 bases from V and 7 bases from J; junction bases left unmatched: 3. The CDR3 bases are TGTGCCAGCAGCGGCGAGGGGGCTGAAAAACTGTTTTTT. The encoded protein is CASSGEGAEKLFF.

The genes are TRBV5-4 and TRBJ2-4, with 7 bases that match TRBD2. With V trimmed by 0 bases and J by 0 bases, 12 bases remained unmatched. Germline values: CDR1 SGHNT, CDR2 YYREEE (reference sequence). The CDR3 extends over 19 amino acids. This CDR3 reads CASSLARGTGGLAKNIQYF. As DNA, the CDR3 is TGTGCCAGCAGCTTGGCCCGGGGAACGGGGGGTCTAGCCAAAAACATTCAGTACTTC.

The CDR3 loop is CASRFDRENTEAFF. In nucleotides, the CDR3 is TGTGCCAGCAGGTTTGACAGGGAGAACACTGAAGCTTTCTTT. The chain links TRBV7-2 to TRBJ1-1, with 7 bases that match TRBD1. V lost 6 bases, J lost 1 base, and 5 bases stayed unmatched. CDR3 length: 14 amino acids. CDR1 is SGHTA, CDR2 FQGNSA, per germline.

Only a few counts were recorded for this clone. The chain combines TRBV7-2 with TRBJ2-5; 9 bases agree with TRBD1. The germline V gene has CDR1 SGHTA and CDR2 FQGNSA. J gave up 5 bases and V 2 bases, and 9 bases lay outside the gene matches. The CDR3 spans 16 residues. CDR3 nucleotides: TGTGCCAGCAGCTTAACATCAACAGGGGGCGCGGAGACCCAGTACTTC. Translation: CASSLTSTGGAETQYF. Filled out from reference TRBV7-2 and TRBJ2-5, the complete variable domain reads GAGVSQSPSNKVTEKGKDVELRCDPISGHTALYWYRQSLGQGLEFLIYFQGNSAPDKSGLPSDRFSAERTGGSVSTLTIQRTQQEDSAVYLCASSLTSTGGAETQYFGPGTRLLVL.

The chain couples TRBV28 to TRBJ2-3, with 7 bases that match TRBD1. The CDR3 has 16 residues. Trimming cost V 4 bases and J 1 base; bases outside gene matches: 8. Germline CDR1 reads MDHEN; CDR2 reads SYDVKM. CDR3 sequence: CASSSTGTEGTDTQYF. The CDR3 region has the DNA TGTGCCAGCAGTTCTACCGGGACAGAGGGCACAGATACGCAGTATTTT.

In regard to this clone: Other DNA sequences in the sample encode the same CDR3. The chain has TRBV7-2 and TRBJ2-6; 7 bases map to TRBD2. Unmatched junction bases numbered 1, after V lost 3 bases and J lost 2 bases. The CDR3 totals 15 residues. Germline assignment: CDR1 SGHTA and CDR2 FQGNSA. The DNA of the CDR3 is TGTGCCAGCAGCTTGGCGGGGGCTGGGGCCAACGTCCTGACTTTC. It specifies CASSLAGAGANVLTF.

This clone was seen a handful of times. The J gene is TRBJ2-3, the V gene TRBV5-4; a weak D match, TRBD2 (6 bases). The CDR3 is made up of 16 amino acids. With 4 bases removed from V and 1 base from J, the gap between germline ends came to 16 bases. Germline V gene sequence: CDR1 SGHNT, CDR2 YYREEE (reference sequence). The CDR3 DNA reads as TGTGCCAGCAGCCCCGAGCGGGCGCTCCGCACAGATACGCAGTATTTT. Its protein is CASSPERALRTDTQYF.

V usage is TRBV28 and J usage is TRBJ1-2; D unresolved. Germline V gene sequence: CDR1 MDHEN, CDR2 SYDVKM. V shed 8 bases and J shed 9 bases, with 13 bases lying between them. The CDR3 totals 11 residues. DNA for the CDR3: TGTGCCAGCGAAGGAGGGAGGAGCTACACCTTC. It yields the protein CASEGGRSYTF.

The genes are TRBV25-1 and TRBJ1-5, with D maybe TRBD1 (6 bases). Trimming stripped 4 bases from V and 6 bases from J, with 16 bases between. Germline lookup yields CDR1 MGHDK and CDR2 SYGVNS. The CDR3 extends over 15 amino acids. CDR3 coding DNA: TGTGCCAGCAGTGGGAGCACAGGGACCCTTCAGCCCCAGCATTTT. It translates to CASSGSTGTLQPQHF.

This clone was seen only a few times. The J gene is TRBJ1-4, the V gene TRBV11-2, with TRBD1 identical over 7 bases. This CDR3 is built from 14 residues. Trimming at V came to 5 bases and at J to 10 bases, leaving 10 bases not matched to a gene. From germline, CDR1 is SGHAT and CDR2 FQNNGV. The CDR3 region is CASSLGTAMGKLFF. The CDR3 DNA reads as TGTGCCAGCAGCCTCGGGACAGCTATGGGAAAACTGTTTTTT. Drawing the rest from reference TRBV11-2 and TRBJ1-4, the complete variable domain is EAGVAQSPRYKIIEKRQSVAFWCNPISGHATLYWYQQILGQGPKLLIQFQNNGVVDDSQLPKDRFSAERLKGVDSTLKIQPAKLEDSAVYLCASSLGTAMGKLFFGSGTQLSVL.

V is TRBV6-5 and J is TRBJ2-3; a possible D gene is TRBD2 (6 bases). Germline V gene sequence: CDR1 MNHEY, CDR2 SVGAGI. The CDR3 totals 14 residues. Between the trimmed V and J ends, which lost 8 bases and 0 bases, there was a span of 12 bases. CDR3 amino acids: CASEAAGSTDTQYF. Here the CDR3 DNA reads TGTGCCAGCGAAGCCGCGGGGAGCACAGATACGCAGTATTTT.

The chain combines TRBV28 with TRBJ2-2; 9 nucleotides line up with TRBD1. CDR1 MDHEN and CDR2 SYDVKM come from the germline V gene. The CDR3 is made up of 14 amino acids. The V segment lost 5 bases and the J segment 8 bases; nucleotides outside the gene matches: 6. In DNA, the CDR3 is TGTGCCAGCAGTCTCGGACAGGGGATAGGGGAGCTGTTTTTT. This codes for CASSLGQGIGELFF.

This clone was recorded a few times. This chain links TRBV18 with TRBJ2-1; D is undetermined. The CDR3 consists of 16 residues. Deletions cut 7 bases from V and 5 bases from J, with 21 bases between. CDR1 and CDR2 (germline): KGHSH, LQKENI. CDR3 nucleotide sequence: TGTGCCAGCTTAACCCTCCTGGGCCGAGAGAACAATGAGCAGTTCTTC. It is translated as CASLTLLGRENNEQFF.

V usage is TRBV5-4 and J usage is TRBJ2-1, with TRBD1 matching 8 bases. In germline, CDR1 is SGHNT, CDR2 YYREEE (reference sequence). CDR3 size: 16 residues. J was trimmed by 8 bases and V by 0 bases; bases with no gene match: 10. The CDR3 here is CASSLGDGTGPDEQFF. The DNA of the CDR3 is TGTGCCAGCAGCTTGGGAGACGGGACAGGTCCTGATGAGCAGTTCTTC.

The table lists this clone with a few counts. The CDR3 DNA sequence: TGCAGTCCCACTTACTCCTACGAGCAGTACTTC. Translated: CSPTYSYEQYF. V usage is TRBV20-1 and J usage is TRBJ2-7; D gene unclear. Trimming left V 8 bases short and J 0 bases short, with 8 bases between. This CDR3 has 11 residues. Germline CDR1 DFQATT, CDR2 SNEGSKA (reference sequence).